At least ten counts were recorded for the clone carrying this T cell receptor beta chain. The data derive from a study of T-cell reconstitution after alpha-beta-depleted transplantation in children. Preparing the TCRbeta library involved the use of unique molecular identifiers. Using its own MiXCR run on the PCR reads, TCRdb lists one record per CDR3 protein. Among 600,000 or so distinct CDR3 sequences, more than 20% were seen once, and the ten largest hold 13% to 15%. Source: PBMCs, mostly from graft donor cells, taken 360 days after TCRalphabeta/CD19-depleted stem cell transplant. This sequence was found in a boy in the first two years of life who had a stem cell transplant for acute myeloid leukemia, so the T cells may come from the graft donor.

This CDR3 reads CASKPLAGGQYEQYF. DNA of the CDR3: TGTGCCAGCAAGCCCCTAGCGGGGGGGCAGTACGAGCAGTACTTC. The J gene is TRBJ2-7, the V gene TRBV6-5, with TRBD2 matching over 12 bases. The ends lost 7 bases at V and 4 bases at J; junction bases unmatched: 8. Per germline, CDR1 MNHEY and CDR2 SVGAGI. The CDR3 is 15 amino acids.